The clone carrying this T cell receptor (beta chain) appeared a few times. No antigen is known for it. This record comes from a study of CD8 T cells in ankylosing spondylitis. Overall study findings and caveats: Earlier literature documents some of the motif variants in reactive arthritis synovial fluid and blood. As reported, disease-linked clones showed significant enrichment in matched ankylosing spondylitis synovial fluid. Among TCR beta sequences, a motif of eight highly homologous variants appeared characteristic of ankylosing spondylitis blood.

In making TCR beta libraries, quantitative 5'-RACE with molecular barcodes was used. A single record per CDR3 protein comes from TCRdb applying MiXCR to the 5' RACE reads. The table records under 200,000 distinct CDR3 sequences, 9.8% of them present only once. Germline CDR1 and CDR2: SNHLY and FYNNEI. This CDR3 comprises 13 residues. V was trimmed by 8 bases and J by 0 bases, leaving 11 bases between them. This TCR was sampled from a female donor with ankylosing spondylitis or in good health (not recorded which). The rearrangement joins TRBV2 to TRBJ2-7, with a possible D match to TRBD1 (5 bases). The sample was blood, either unsorted or a sorted T cell fraction (not recorded which). The CDR3 loop is CASVGDFSYEQYF. CDR3 sequence (DNA): TGTGCCAGCGTAGGGGATTTCTCCTACGAGCAGTACTTC.